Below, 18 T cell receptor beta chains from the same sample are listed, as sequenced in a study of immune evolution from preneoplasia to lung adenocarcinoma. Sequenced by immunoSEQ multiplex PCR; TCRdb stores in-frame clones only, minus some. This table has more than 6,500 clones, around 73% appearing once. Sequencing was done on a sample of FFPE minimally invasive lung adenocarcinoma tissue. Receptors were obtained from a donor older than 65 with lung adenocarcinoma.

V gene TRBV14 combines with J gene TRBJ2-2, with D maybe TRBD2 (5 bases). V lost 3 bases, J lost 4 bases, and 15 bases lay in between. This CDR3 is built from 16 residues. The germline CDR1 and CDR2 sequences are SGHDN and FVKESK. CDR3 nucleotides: TGTGCCAGCAGCCAGACATTAGGACTCACCACCGGGGAGCTGTTTTTT. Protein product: CASSQTLGLTTGELFF. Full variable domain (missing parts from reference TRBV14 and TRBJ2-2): EAGVTQFPSHSVIEKGQTVTLRCDPISGHDNLYWYRRVMGKEIKFLLHFVKESKQDESGMPNNRFLAERTGGTYSTLKVQPAELEDSGVYFCASSQTLGLTTGELFFGEGSRLTVL.

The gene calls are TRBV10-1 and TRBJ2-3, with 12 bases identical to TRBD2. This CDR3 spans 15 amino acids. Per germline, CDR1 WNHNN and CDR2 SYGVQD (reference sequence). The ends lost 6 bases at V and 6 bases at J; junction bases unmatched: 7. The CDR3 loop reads CASSPLAGGPDTQYF. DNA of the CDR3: TGCGCCAGCAGCCCTCTAGCGGGAGGGCCGGATACGCAGTATTTT.

The CDR3, as DNA: TGTGCCAGCAGCTTGCGGAGTACTAGCACAGATACGCAGTATTTT. Its translation: CASSLRSTSTDTQYF. The genes are TRBV7-2 and TRBJ2-3; D gene unclear. The germline CDR1 and CDR2 sequences are SGHTA and FQGNSA. V dropped 3 bases and J dropped 0 bases, with 10 bases sitting between them. The CDR3 consists of 15 residues.

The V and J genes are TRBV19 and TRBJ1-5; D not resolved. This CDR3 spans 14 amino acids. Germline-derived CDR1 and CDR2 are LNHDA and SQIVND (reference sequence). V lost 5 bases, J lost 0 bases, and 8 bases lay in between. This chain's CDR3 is CASSDGYSNQPQHF. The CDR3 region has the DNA TGTGCCAGTAGTGATGGTTATAGCAATCAGCCCCAGCATTTT.

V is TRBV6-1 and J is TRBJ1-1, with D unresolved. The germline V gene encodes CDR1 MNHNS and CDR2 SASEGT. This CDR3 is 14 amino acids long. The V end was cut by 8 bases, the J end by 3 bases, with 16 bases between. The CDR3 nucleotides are TGTGCCAGCCAACCGAGAGAGGTCTACACTGAAGCTTTCTTT. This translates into CASQPREVYTEAFF.

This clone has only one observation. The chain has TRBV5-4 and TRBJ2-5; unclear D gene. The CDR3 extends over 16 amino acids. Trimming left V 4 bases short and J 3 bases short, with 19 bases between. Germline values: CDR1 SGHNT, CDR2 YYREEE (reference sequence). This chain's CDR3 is CASSRYGGLPEETQYF. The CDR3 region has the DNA TGTGCCAGCAGCCGCTATGGTGGGTTACCGGAAGAGACCCAGTACTTC.

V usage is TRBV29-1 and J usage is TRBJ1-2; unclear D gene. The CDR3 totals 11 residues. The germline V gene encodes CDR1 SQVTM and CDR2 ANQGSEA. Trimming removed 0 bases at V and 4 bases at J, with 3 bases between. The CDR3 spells CSVEDVYGYTF. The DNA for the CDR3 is TGCAGCGTTGAAGACGTCTATGGCTACACCTTC.

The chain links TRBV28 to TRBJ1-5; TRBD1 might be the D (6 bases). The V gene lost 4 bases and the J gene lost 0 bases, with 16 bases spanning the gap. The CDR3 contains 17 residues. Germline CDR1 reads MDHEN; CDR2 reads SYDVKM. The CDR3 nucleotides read TGTGCCAGCAGTTCCTGGGGGGCGGCGTATAGCAATCAGCCCCAGCATTTT. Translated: CASSSWGAAYSNQPQHF.

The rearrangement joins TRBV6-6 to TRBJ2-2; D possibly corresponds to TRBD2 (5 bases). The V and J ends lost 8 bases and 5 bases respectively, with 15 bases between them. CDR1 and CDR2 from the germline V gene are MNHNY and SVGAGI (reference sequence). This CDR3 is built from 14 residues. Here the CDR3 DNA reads TGTGCCAGCGGGAGCTCGGGGAATACCGGGGAGCTGTTTTTT. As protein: CASGSSGNTGELFF.

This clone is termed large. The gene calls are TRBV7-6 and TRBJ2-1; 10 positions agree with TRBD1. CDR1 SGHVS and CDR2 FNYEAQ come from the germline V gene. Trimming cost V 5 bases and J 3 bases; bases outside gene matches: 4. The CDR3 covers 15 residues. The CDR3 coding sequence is TGTGCCAGCAGCGTTGGACAGGGGGACTACAATGAGCAGTTCTTC. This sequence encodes CASSVGQGDYNEQFF.

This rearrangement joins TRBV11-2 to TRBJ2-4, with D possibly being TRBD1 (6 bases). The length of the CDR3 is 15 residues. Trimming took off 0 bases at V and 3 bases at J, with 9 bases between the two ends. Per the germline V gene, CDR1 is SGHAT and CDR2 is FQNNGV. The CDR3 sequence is CASSLEWTDKNIQYF. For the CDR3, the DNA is TGTGCCAGCAGCTTAGAGTGGACAGACAAAAACATTCAGTACTTC.

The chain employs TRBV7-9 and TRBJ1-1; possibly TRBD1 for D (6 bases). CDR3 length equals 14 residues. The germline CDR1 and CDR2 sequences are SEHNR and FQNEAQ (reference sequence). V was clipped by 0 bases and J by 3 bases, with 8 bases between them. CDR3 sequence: CASSLARGYTEAFF. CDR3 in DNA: TGTGCCAGCAGCTTAGCGAGGGGGTACACTGAAGCTTTCTTT.

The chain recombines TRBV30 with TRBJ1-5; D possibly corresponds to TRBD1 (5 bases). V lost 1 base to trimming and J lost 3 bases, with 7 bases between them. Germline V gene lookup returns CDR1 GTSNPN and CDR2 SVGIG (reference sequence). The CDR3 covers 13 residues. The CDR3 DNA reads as TGTGCCTGGAGTGGGGACGCCAATCAGCCCCAGCATTTT. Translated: CAWSGDANQPQHF.

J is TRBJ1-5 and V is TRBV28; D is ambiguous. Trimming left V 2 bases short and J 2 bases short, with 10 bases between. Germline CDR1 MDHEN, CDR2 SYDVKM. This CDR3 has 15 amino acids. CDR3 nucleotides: TGTGCCAGCAGTTTACACGGTAGTCGCAATCAGCCCCAGCATTTT. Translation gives CASSLHGSRNQPQHF.

The CDR3 region is CASSPRQGAKPQHF. DNA of the CDR3: TGCGCCAGCAGCCCTAGACAGGGGGCAAAGCCCCAGCATTTT. This chain links TRBV4-1 with TRBJ1-5; 10 nucleotides agree with TRBD1. The CDR3 totals 14 residues. V dropped 4 bases and J dropped 8; count of bases not matched to a gene: 5. The germline gives CDR1 MGHRA, CDR2 YSYEKL.

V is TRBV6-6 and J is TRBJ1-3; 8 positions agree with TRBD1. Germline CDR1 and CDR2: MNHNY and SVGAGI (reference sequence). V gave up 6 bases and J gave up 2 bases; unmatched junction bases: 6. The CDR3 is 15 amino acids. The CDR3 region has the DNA TGTGCCAGCAGGGTCCGGACAGGGACTGGAAACACCATATATTTT. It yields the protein CASRVRTGTGNTIYF.

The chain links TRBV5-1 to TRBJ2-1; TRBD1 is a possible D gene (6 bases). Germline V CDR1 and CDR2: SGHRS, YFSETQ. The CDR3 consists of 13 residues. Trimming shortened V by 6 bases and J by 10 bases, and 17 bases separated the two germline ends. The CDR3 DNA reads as TGCGCCAGCAAGGGTAACAGGGCAGGGGAGCAGTTCTTC. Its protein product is CASKGNRAGEQFF.

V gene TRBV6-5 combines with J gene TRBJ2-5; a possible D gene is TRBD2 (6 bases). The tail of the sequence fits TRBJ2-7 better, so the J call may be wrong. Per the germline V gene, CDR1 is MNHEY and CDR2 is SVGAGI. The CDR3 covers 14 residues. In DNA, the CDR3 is TGTGCCAGCAGTCCCTCGGACTACCTAGGCGAGCAGTACTTC. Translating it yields CASSPSDYLGEQYF.